This T cell receptor beta chain was observed in a study of T cells after yellow fever vaccination. The CDR3 extends over 19 amino acids. V gave up 4 bases and J gave up 7 bases; unmatched junction bases: 23. Per the germline V gene, CDR1 is SGHRS and CDR2 is YFSETQ. This clonotype was observed a handful of times. MiXCR, applied by TCRdb to the 5' RACE reads, yields one record per CDR3 protein. The table lists a few hundred thousand distinct CDR3 sequences, around 6.7% of them singletons. The rearrangement uses TRBV5-1 and TRBJ1-2, with 9 bases lining up with TRBD1. Specimen: CD4+ T cells sorted from PBMCs, collected on the day of the yellow fever booster vaccination. The TCR originated in a man aged 25-45 years who received the YFV17D yellow fever vaccine. The CDR3, as DNA: TGCGCCAGCAGCAAGGACAGGGGACGATCCTCGCCCCATCTTAGTGGCTACACCTTC. Translating it yields CASSKDRGRSSPHLSGYTF.